This TCR beta chain was recorded in a study of T-cell memory formation after mild COVID-19. Study-wide background: TCR clusters were largely donor specific. Regarding the study as a whole: Pre-infection memory held some responding clones, suggesting pre-existing cross-reactive T cells responded. CD8+ contracting clones occupied EMRA, while CD4+ ones occupied mainly CM and EM.

The table lists this clonotype with a few counts. No antigen is known for it. 5'RACE, which relied on constant-segment primers, yielded TCR alpha and TCR beta cDNA libraries carrying sample barcodes and UMIs. TCRdb re-called the 5' RACE reads through MiXCR, storing one row per CDR3 protein. The table records 300,000 to 400,000 distinct CDR3 sequences, approximately 15% of them present only once. CDR3 size: 13 residues. The V gene's germline CDR1 is DFQATT and CDR2 SNEGSKA (reference sequence). The V and J ends lost 5 bases and 3 bases, in that order; junction bases with no gene match: 4. The rearrangement links TRBV20-1 to TRBJ1-5, with 7 positions matching TRBD1. The sequence was collected from a man aged 18 to 30 who had mild COVID-19 (a few samples of this study predate the infection). Cell type and time point are not known. The sample consisted of PBMCs or a T cell subset sorted from them (not recorded which). CDR3 DNA: TGCAGTGCTGGACAGGTGTTCAATCAGCCCCAGCATTTT. This sequence encodes CSAGQVFNQPQHF.